This is a list of T cell receptor beta chains from one sample in a study of read filtering for tumor transcriptome and immune sequencing. Each CDR3 protein is one row after TCRdb ran MiXCR on the reads. The repertoire holds around 48,000 distinct CDR3 sequences, with roughly 20% as singletons. Sequencing was done on a sample of a population of CD138-negative cells sorted from bone marrow. Every receptor here comes from a donor aged 40 or older with multiple myeloma. Both conserved end residues are part of each CDR3. A D gene is named only where the DNA matches it firmly. Only part of the rows carry a size: once, few, many, or a class if the clone is expanded.

V gene	CDR3 length	clone size	D gene	J gene	CDR3 protein	CDR3 DNA
TRBV5-4	13	.	.	TRBJ2-5	CASSLPQRETQYF	TGTGCCAGCAGCCTCCCACAGCGAGAGACCCAGTACTTC
TRBV11-2	17	many	TRBD2	TRBJ2-1	CASSQGATSGTYNEQFF	TGTGCCAGCAGCCAAGGGGCCACTAGCGGCACCTACAATGAGCAGTTCTTC
TRBV5-1	14	few	.	TRBJ2-2	CASRARLNTGELFF	TGCGCCAGCAGAGCTAGATTGAACACCGGGGAGCTGTTTTTT
TRBV19	11	.	.	TRBJ2-1	CASTTRGEQFF	TGTGCCAGTACCACCCGGGGCGAGCAGTTCTTC
TRBV28	14	.	.	TRBJ2-7	CASIVTRGSYEQYF	TGTGCCAGCATCGTGACTCGCGGATCCTACGAGCAGTACTTC
TRBV6-6	16	many	.	TRBJ1-5	CASSSVSGIGNQPQHF	TGTGCCAGCAGTTCGGTCTCAGGGATCGGCAATCAGCCCCAGCATTTT
TRBV11-3	16	many	.	TRBJ2-7	CASSLGVGALGNEQYF	TGTGCCAGCAGCTTAGGGGTGGGAGCTTTAGGCAACGAGCAGTACTTC
TRBV5-1	14	many	.	TRBJ2-2	CASSLMGDTGELFF	TGCGCCAGCAGCTTGATGGGGGACACCGGGGAGCTGTTTTTT
TRBV9	15	.	.	TRBJ2-2	CASSPQGLGTGELFF	TGTGCCAGCAGCCCCCAGGGTTTAGGAACCGGGGAGCTGTTTTTT
TRBV28	13	many	.	TRBJ2-7	CASSLPGVYEQYF	TGTGCCAGCAGTTTACCAGGGGTCTACGAGCAGTACTTC
TRBV5-4	14	.	.	TRBJ1-1	CASSLSEGYTEAFF	TGTGCCAGCAGCTTGTCGGAGGGATACACTGAAGCTTTCTTT
TRBV24-1	16	many	.	TRBJ2-2	CATSLSGQSNTGELFF	TGTGCCACCAGTTTATCTGGACAGTCGAACACCGGGGAGCTGTTTTTT
TRBV2	14	.	TRBD1	TRBJ1-1	CASCKDRGNTEAFF	TGTGCCAGCTGCAAGGACAGGGGTAACACTGAAGCATTCTTT
TRBV20-1	18	many	.	TRBJ2-7	CSARGQTGLPTNLYEQYF	TGCAGTGCTAGGGGACAAACAGGACTCCCGACCAACCTCTACGAGCAGTACTTC
TRBV30	13	many	TRBD1	TRBJ1-2	CAWKGQSNYGYTF	TGTGCCTGGAAGGGACAGAGTAACTATGGCTACACCTTC
TRBV7-9	13	many	TRBD2	TRBJ2-5	CASLGGVRETQYF	TGTGCCTCCCTCGGGGGGGTACGAGAGACCCAGTACTTC
TRBV6-2/TRBV6-3	16	.	TRBD2	TRBJ2-3	CASIPGGGRGADTQYF	TGTGCCAGCATCCCAGGAGGCGGGAGGGGCGCAGATACGCAGTATTTT
TRBV7-3	14	.	.	TRBJ2-4	CASSPGGYTHIQYF	TGTGCCAGCAGCCCAGGAGGGTATACGCACATTCAGTACTTC
TRBV4-2	12	many	.	TRBJ2-2	CASSLDTGELFF	TGCGCCAGCAGCCTGGACACCGGGGAGCTGTTTTTT
TRBV7-2	13	many	.	TRBJ2-3	CASSPGPVDTQYF	TGTGCCAGCAGCCCGGGTCCCGTGGATACGCAGTATTTT
TRBV5-5	16	.	TRBD2	TRBJ2-2	CASSWGGSRVPGELFF	TGTGCCAGCAGCTGGGGAGGGTCCCGGGTCCCCGGGGAGCTGTTTTTT
TRBV7-2	16	many	TRBD1	TRBJ2-1	CASSLTTGNANNEQFF	TGTGCCAGCAGCTTAACGACAGGGAACGCAAACAATGAGCAGTTCTTC
TRBV29-1	14	many	.	TRBJ1-1	CSVGDAGRGTEAFF	TGCAGCGTTGGGGATGCGGGACGAGGGACTGAAGCTTTCTTT
TRBV7-2	15	many	TRBD1	TRBJ1-1	CASSSRSGTGTEAFF	TGTGCCAGCAGCTCCCGGTCGGGGACAGGGACTGAAGCTTTCTTT
TRBV6-1	14	.	TRBD1	TRBJ2-5	CASIWDRDLETQYF	TGTGCCAGCATTTGGGACAGGGATTTAGAGACCCAGTACTTC
TRBV3-1	11	many	.	TRBJ1-1	CASIGPAEAFF	TGTGCCAGCATTGGCCCTGCTGAAGCTTTCTTT
TRBV24-1	13	many	.	TRBJ1-5	CATSDVGNQPQHF	TGTGCCACCAGTGATGTAGGGAATCAGCCCCAGCATTTT
TRBV2	12	many	.	TRBJ1-5	CASRAGNQPQHF	TGTGCCAGCAGGGCGGGAAATCAGCCCCAGCATTTT
TRBV9	16	many	TRBD2	TRBJ2-2	CASSPRRGVNTGELFF	TGTGCCAGCAGCCCTCGGCGGGGGGTGAACACCGGGGAGCTGTTTTTT
TRBV5-1	15	few	.	TRBJ1-5	CASSLDGLSNQPQHF	TGCGCCAGCAGCTTGGATGGGCTTAGCAATCAGCCCCAGCATTTT
TRBV11-3	16	many	.	TRBJ2-2	CASSLFSGENTGELFF	TGTGCCAGCAGCTTGTTTTCAGGCGAGAACACCGGGGAGCTGTTTTTT
TRBV11-3	17	many	TRBD2	TRBJ2-3	CASSFHRLAGVTDTQYF	TGTGCCAGCAGCTTTCACCGACTAGCGGGAGTTACAGATACGCAGTATTTT
TRBV12-3/TRBV12-4	12	many	.	TRBJ1-2	CASSKPNRGYTF	TGTGCCAGCAGTAAGCCGAATAGAGGCTACACCTTC
TRBV11-1	12	many	TRBD2	TRBJ2-1	CASSFGLAAQFF	TGTGCCAGCAGCTTTGGACTAGCGGCGCAGTTCTTC
TRBV29-1	12	many	.	TRBJ1-4	CSVDTGTEKLFF	TGCAGCGTTGATACCGGGACCGAAAAACTGTTTTTT
TRBV7-2	15	medium-sized	.	TRBJ2-1	CASRFPGPPVNEQFF	TGTGCCAGCAGGTTCCCGGGCCCCCCGGTCAATGAGCAGTTCTTC
TRBV12-3/TRBV12-4	14	many	TRBD1	TRBJ2-1	CASTPGQGYNEQFF	TGTGCCAGCACCCCGGGACAGGGGTACAATGAGCAGTTCTTC
TRBV20-1	16	.	TRBD2	TRBJ2-3	CSALSRAGGSSDTQYF	TGCAGTGCCCTCTCCCGGGCGGGCGGGAGCTCAGATACGCAGTATTTT
TRBV11-2	14	many	.	TRBJ1-5	CASSFVRGHQPQHF	TGTGCCAGCAGCTTCGTCAGGGGCCATCAGCCCCAGCATTTT
TRBV6-2/TRBV6-3	13	many	.	TRBJ2-5	CASSDNFGETQYF	TGTGCCAGCAGTGACAACTTTGGGGAGACCCAGTACTTC
TRBV7-8	12	.	.	TRBJ2-3	CASSLPRDTQYF	TGTGCCAGCAGCCTCCCCAGGGATACGCAGTATTTT
TRBV3-1	12	.	.	TRBJ2-1	CPISLAGNEQFF	TGTCCCATCAGCCTTGCCGGAAATGAGCAGTTCTTC
TRBV5-1	14	.	.	TRBJ2-2	CASSVPGGTGELFF	TGCGCCAGCAGCGTGCCCGGCGGGACCGGGGAGCTGTTTTTT
TRBV20-1	15	many	TRBD2	TRBJ2-3	CSAALPGGPPDTQYF	TGCAGTGCCGCCCTTCCGGGAGGGCCACCGGATACGCAGTATTTT
TRBV2	16	many	.	TRBJ1-4	CASSEISVSTNEKLFF	TGTGCCAGCAGTGAGATCAGCGTTTCAACTAATGAAAAACTGTTTTTT
TRBV18	15	many	.	TRBJ1-1	CASSQTTEIYTEAFF	TGTGCCAGCTCACAGACGACGGAAATTTACACTGAAGCTTTCTTT
TRBV9	17	many	TRBD1	TRBJ1-1	CASSIGQASIQNTEAFF	TGTGCCAGCAGCATAGGACAGGCATCCATCCAGAACACTGAAGCTTTCTTT
TRBV9	15	many	TRBD1	TRBJ1-1	CASSVLGTVNTEAFF	TGTGCCAGCAGCGTTCTTGGGACAGTTAACACTGAAGCTTTCTTT
TRBV5-1	14	medium-sized	.	TRBJ2-5	CASSFQGEWETQYF	TGCGCCAGCAGCTTCCAGGGAGAGTGGGAGACCCAGTACTTC